This TCR beta chain derives from a study of blood T cell repertoires in COVID-19. CDR1 is SQVTM, CDR2 ANQGSEA, per germline. The CDR3 runs 11 residues. V was shortened by 6 bases and J by 2 bases, with 7 bases between the two germline ends. Assay used: immunoSEQ multiplex PCR; TCRdb lists only in-frame clones, some missing. The sample records 130,000 or so clones, more than 80% being singletons. The specimen was peripheral blood. The chain is built from TRBV29-1 and TRBJ2-5; D is perhaps TRBD1 (5 bases). The origin of this receptor is an older woman with acute or convalescent COVID-19. The CDR3 sequence is CSVRQQETQYF. The CDR3 coding sequence is TGCAGCGTACGACAGCAAGAGACCCAGTACTTC.